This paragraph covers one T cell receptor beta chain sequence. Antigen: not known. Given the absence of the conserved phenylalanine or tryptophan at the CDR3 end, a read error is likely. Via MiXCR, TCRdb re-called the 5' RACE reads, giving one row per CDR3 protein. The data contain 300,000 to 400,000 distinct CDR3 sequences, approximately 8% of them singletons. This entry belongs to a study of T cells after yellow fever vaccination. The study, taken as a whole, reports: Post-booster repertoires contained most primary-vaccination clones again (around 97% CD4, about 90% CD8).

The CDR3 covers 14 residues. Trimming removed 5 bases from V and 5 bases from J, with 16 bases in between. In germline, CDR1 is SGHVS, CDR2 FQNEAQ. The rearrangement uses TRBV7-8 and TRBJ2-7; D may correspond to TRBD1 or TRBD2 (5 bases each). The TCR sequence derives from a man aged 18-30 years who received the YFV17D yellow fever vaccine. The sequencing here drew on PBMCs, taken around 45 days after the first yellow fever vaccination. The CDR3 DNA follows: TGTGCCAGCAGCCTGGGACGTCGGAACGACGAGCAGTACGAC. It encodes CASSLGRRNDEQYD.